The 21 T cell receptor beta chains listed next were all sequenced from one sample in a study of T cells after somatic rescue of genetic block. Assay used: immunoSEQ multiplex PCR; TCRdb lists only in-frame clones, some missing. The data show roughly 110,000 clones, with approximately 90% seen just once and around 1.5% held by the top ten. The source material was peripheral blood mononuclear cells (PBMCs). The origin of the receptors is a woman in her late teens or twenties.

This sequence joins TRBV9 and TRBJ2-7; D may match TRBD1 or TRBD2 (5 bases each). CDR1 is SGDLS, CDR2 YYNGEE, per germline. This CDR3 is built from 17 residues. Trimming shortened V by 0 bases and J by 0 bases, and 16 bases separated the two germline ends. The CDR3 nucleotides are TGTGCCAGCAGCGTAGAGGGGTCGGGGCAGGGCTCCTACGAGCAGTACTTC. Protein: CASSVEGSGQGSYEQYF. Complete variable domain (other parts from reference TRBV9 and TRBJ2-7): DSGVTQTPKHLITATGQRVTLRCSPRSGDLSVYWYQQSLDQGLQFLIQYYNGEERAKGNILERFSAQQFPDLHSELNLSSLELGDSALYFCASSVEGSGQGSYEQYFGPGTRLTVT.

V is TRBV9 and J is TRBJ1-2; D unclear. The CDR3 contains 16 residues. CDR1 SGDLS and CDR2 YYNGEE come from the germline V gene. The V end lost 3 bases, the J end lost 0 bases, and 15 bases lay between the germline ends. CDR3 sequence (DNA): TGTGCCAGCAGCGCTAGCCTAGTCGGGCCTAACTATGGCTACACCTTC. Its protein product is CASSASLVGPNYGYTF.

The chain recombines TRBV7-3 with TRBJ1-2, with D perhaps TRBD1 (6 bases). The germline gives CDR1 SGHTA, CDR2 FQGTGA. This CDR3 has 14 amino acids. V dropped 4 bases and J dropped 6 bases, with 15 bases sitting between them. CDR3 sequence reads: CASSSGTPPDGYTF. CDR3 nucleotides: TGTGCCAGCAGCTCTGGGACACCTCCGGATGGCTACACCTTC.

The rearrangement uses TRBV14 and TRBJ2-3; D not resolved. The CDR3 is made up of 15 amino acids. In germline, CDR1 is SGHDN, CDR2 FVKESK. Trimming removed 1 base from V and 2 bases from J, with 10 bases in between. CDR3 sequence: CASSQVTGITDTQYF. The DNA for the CDR3 is TGTGCCAGCAGCCAAGTGACGGGCATCACAGATACGCAGTATTTT.

This clone was counted a single time. The rearrangement links TRBV6-5 to TRBJ1-2; TRBD1 is a possible D gene (5 bases). This CDR3 is 13 amino acids long. Trimming cost V 5 bases and J 7 bases, with 14 bases left between them. Per the germline V gene, CDR1 is MNHEY and CDR2 is SVGAGI. The CDR3 coding sequence is TGTGCCAGCAGTCCCCCTGGCGGGGGTGGCTACACCTTC. Protein product: CASSPPGGGGYTF.

The chain links TRBV29-1 to TRBJ2-3; 10 bases line up with TRBD1. The CDR3 is 13 residues long. V shed 6 bases, J shed 5 bases, and the junction held 5 bases outside the gene matches. CDR1 is SQVTM, CDR2 ANQGSEA, per germline. The CDR3 here is CSVPGQGLDTQYF. CDR3 DNA: TGCAGCGTGCCGGGACAGGGGTTAGATACGCAGTATTTT.

V is TRBV19 and J is TRBJ1-1, with D possibly TRBD1 on 5 matching bases. Per germline, CDR1 LNHDA and CDR2 SQIVND (reference sequence). The germline V and J ends were trimmed by 10 bases and 3 bases, with 21 bases remaining between them. The CDR3 has 15 residues. The CDR3, as DNA: TGTGCCACTCATGTTCAAGGGGCGAGGGACACTGAAGCTTTCTTT. It is translated as CATHVQGARDTEAFF.

The rearrangement uses TRBV5-6 and TRBJ1-2, with D perhaps TRBD1 (5 bases). Germline CDR1 reads SGHDT; CDR2 reads YYEEEE. Trimming removed 0 bases from V and 8 bases from J, with 11 bases in between. This CDR3 is built from 13 residues. CDR3 in amino acids: CASSLAGVKGYTF. The CDR3, as DNA: TGTGCCAGCAGCTTGGCGGGGGTGAAGGGCTACACCTTC.

The chain combines TRBV9 with TRBJ2-7; perhaps TRBD2 as D (5 bases). This CDR3 has 13 amino acids. Trimming removed 0 bases at V and 1 base at J, with 5 bases between. Looked up from germline, CDR1 is SGDLS and CDR2 is YYNGEE. CDR3 in amino acids: CASSVGESYEQYF. In nucleotides, the CDR3 is TGTGCCAGCAGCGTAGGGGAGTCCTACGAGCAGTACTTC.

The V and J genes are TRBV7-3 and TRBJ2-1; possible D gene TRBD2, 5 bases. CDR1 and CDR2 (germline): SGHTA, FQGTGA. There are 13 residues in the CDR3. Deletions cut 5 bases from V and 7 bases from J, with 12 bases between. The CDR3 protein is CASSRELKNEQFF. The CDR3 bases are TGTGCCAGCAGCAGGGAGTTAAAGAATGAGCAGTTCTTC.

This clone was detected once. The V call is TRBV5-1, the J call TRBJ2-7, with D possibly called TRBD1 or TRBD2 (6 bases each). V lost 0 bases and J lost 0, with 13 bases in between. The CDR3 is 16 residues long. The germline V gene has CDR1 SGHRS and CDR2 YFSETQ. For the CDR3, the DNA is TGCGCCAGCAGCTTGGAGAGGAGGGACACCTCCTACGAGCAGTACTTC. This gives the protein CASSLERRDTSYEQYF.

The chain combines TRBV21-1 with TRBJ2-5; TRBD2 is the table's D call and was not checked against the DNA. TRBV21-1 is a pseudogene segment. This CDR3 is 13 amino acids long. The CDR3 DNA reads as TGTGCCAACCTCGGAGGGAGGCTAGGGACCCAGTACTTC. Its protein is CANLGGRLGTQYF.

The rearrangement uses TRBV13 and TRBJ2-1; the match to TRBD1 covers 8 bases. Germline V CDR1 and CDR2: PRHDT, FYEKMQ (reference sequence). V gave up 0 bases and J gave up 7 bases; unmatched junction bases: 2. The CDR3 contains 14 residues. CDR3 sequence reads: CASSLGRGLNEQFF. The CDR3 DNA is TGTGCCAGCAGCTTAGGCAGGGGGCTAAATGAGCAGTTCTTC.

The rearrangement joins TRBV28 to TRBJ1-5; 8 bases are a match to TRBD1. CDR3 length: 16 residues. The ends lost 4 bases at V and 6 bases at J; junction bases unmatched: 11. In germline, CDR1 is MDHEN, CDR2 SYDVKM. The CDR3 here is CASSWGQAKGLQPQHF. CDR3 nucleotides: TGTGCCAGCAGTTGGGGACAGGCCAAGGGCCTTCAGCCCCAGCATTTT.

This clone occurred once. The chain uses TRBV11-1 and TRBJ1-5; D gene uncertain. V lost 1 base, J lost 6 bases, and 13 bases lay in between. Germline V gives CDR1 SGHAT, CDR2 FQDESV (reference sequence). This CDR3 spans 15 amino acids. The CDR3 DNA reads TGTGCCAGCAGCTTAGATGGGCGGAAATCTCAGCCCCAGCATTTT. Amino acids: CASSLDGRKSQPQHF.

J is TRBJ2-1 and V is TRBV9, with TRBD1 identical over 9 bases. The CDR3 contains 16 residues. V lost 3 bases and J lost 8; bases outside the gene matches: 12. The germline CDR1 and CDR2 sequences are SGDLS and YYNGEE. The CDR3 spells CASSALLQGAGYEQFF. In DNA, the CDR3 is TGTGCCAGCAGCGCCTTACTACAGGGGGCGGGCTATGAGCAGTTCTTC.

The gene calls are TRBV28 and TRBJ1-5; 8 bases are a match to TRBD1. The CDR3 runs 13 residues. The V gene's germline CDR1 is MDHEN and CDR2 SYDVKM. After removal of 6 bases from V and 7 bases from J, the junction contained 5 bases not matched to a gene. CDR3 sequence reads: CASSDRGIQPQHF. The CDR3 DNA is TGTGCCAGCAGCGACAGGGGTATACAGCCCCAGCATTTT.

This chain uses TRBV6-5 with TRBJ1-3; D gene ambiguous. Trimming stripped 5 bases from V and 5 bases from J, with 10 bases between. Germline CDR1 reads MNHEY; CDR2 reads SVGAGI. CDR3 size: 13 residues. The CDR3: CASSPNPRNTIYF. In nucleotides, the CDR3 is TGTGCCAGCAGTCCAAACCCGAGAAACACCATATATTTT.

V and J are TRBV6-5 and TRBJ2-1; D ambiguous. V lost 7 bases to trimming and J lost 6 bases, with 13 bases between them. Germline CDR1 and CDR2: MNHEY and SVGAGI. This CDR3 is built from 13 residues. In nucleotides, the CDR3 is TGTGCCAGCATGGTTTCCCCGGGCAATGAGCAGTTCTTC. Its translation: CASMVSPGNEQFF.

J is TRBJ1-2 and V is TRBV4-3; no reliable D call. This CDR3 contains 18 residues. V gave up 0 bases and J gave up 0 bases, with 17 bases separating them. The germline CDR1 and CDR2 sequences are LGHNA and YSLEER. The CDR3 bases are TGCGCCAGCAGCCAAGACACCGACTGGGCGGGAGCTAACTATGGCTACACCTTC. This gives the protein CASSQDTDWAGANYGYTF.

The chain joins TRBV19 to TRBJ2-5; D may match TRBD1 or TRBD2 (5 bases each). From germline, CDR1 is LNHDA and CDR2 SQIVND (reference sequence). V shed 9 bases and J shed 4 bases, with 18 bases lying between them. The CDR3 has 14 amino acids. Here the CDR3 DNA reads TGTGCCAGCTCCGTGAGGGGATCGCGAGAGACCCAGTACTTC. This sequence encodes CASSVRGSRETQYF.